The present T cell receptor beta chain was sequenced within a study of blood T cell repertoires in COVID-19. Study background: The cDNA or gDNA used as material had been derived from T cells, B-cell-depleted T cells, or PBMCs.

Notes on this clone: A junction boundary mismatches the germline segment, possibly from a read error.

Some clones are missing from TCRdb's copy, which holds only in-frame ones; the method was immunoSEQ multiplex PCR. Of about 120,000 clones listed, 60% to 80% are singletons. The V gene's germline CDR1 is SEHNR and CDR2 FQNEAQ (reference sequence). This CDR3 contains 13 residues. V and J are TRBV7-9 and TRBJ2-7, with a tentative D call TRBD1 (5 bases). The specimen was peripheral blood. The receptor comes from a woman between 65 and 79 years old with acute or convalescent COVID-19. CDR3 DNA sequence: TGTGCCAGCAGCGCCCCTGTACAGGCCCTTACAATTTTC. This codes for CASSAPVQALTIF.